This T cell receptor beta chain comes out of a study of cytomegalovirus exposure and HLA in healthy donors (dated by TCRdb to the late 2010s). At the level of the whole study: According to a later analysis, one platform produced both the roughly 120 validation repertoires and the roughly 650 repertoires of the first cohort. The study aimed to test whether signatures of past pathogen exposure could be identified by cataloging public T cell receptors. Besides the first cohort of about 730 subjects, a separate validation cohort made up of over a hundred different subjects was used. To predict cytomegalovirus infection status, the study combined high-throughput TCR immunosequencing, statistical association of individual TCRs with disease status, and machine learning. What the authors observed across the whole study: The authors suggested that the approach could potentially be extended to other disease states and immunological phenotypes. In a later analysis, TCRs clustered in the first cohort were found to also tend to co-occur in the roughly 120 validation repertoires, with 94% of cluster scores above 0. Most TCR sequences were observed very rarely across donors, whereas some public TCRs were present in many individuals. The validation cohort had no HLA typing available for a later analysis, so co-occurrence within that cohort was assessed over all 120 or so repertoires. In the study, 150 to 200 TCR beta chains were listed as associated with cytomegalovirus. The classifier was reported to diagnose cytomegalovirus status with high specificity and sensitivity in both the original cohort and the validation cohort. A few of the identified cytomegalovirus-associated TCR beta chains were confirmed in vitro to be specific for cytomegalovirus antigens.

The CDR1 and CDR2 encoded by the germline V gene (reference sequence) are SGHNT and YYREEE. From cysteine to phenylalanine, the CDR3 is 17 amino acids long. Only the CDR3 region is kept as DNA, spanning 51 bases read in frame from base 1. V lost 3 bases and J lost 0 bases; the stretch between them is 13 bases long. Library preparation used the immunoSEQ multiplex PCR assay. In the original analysis: A statistical classification framework was built to diagnose cytomegalovirus status from the catalog of TCR beta chain sequences. TCRdb provides this immuneACCESS table in a form limited to in-frame rearrangements. Some clones are lacking; in checked studies, under half of them reflect an unresolved V gene, and why the rest are absent is not known. That table is the source of V, J and clone size, and D and trimming were worked out from the DNA. For this sample there are hundreds of thousands of clones; more than 75% appear just once. Jointly, the top ten make up 1% to 1.5% of the sample.

The donors were included in the validation cohort of around 120 subjects, a group kept apart from the roughly 690-subject first cohort. In its sample, this clone was seen once. Its antigen is currently not known. No per-base quality is available; no much larger clone lies one base away. The rearranged segments are TRBV5-4 and TRBJ2-6, with TRBD1 tentatively as D gene (6 bases match). Sequenced: PBMCs. The receptor was isolated from a woman aged 25-40 years in good health and CMV-seropositive. The DNA sequence is as follows: TGTGCCAGCAGCTGGGTTACAGGGATCTCTGGGGCCAACGTCCTGACTTTC. Translation gives CASSWVTGISGANVLTF.